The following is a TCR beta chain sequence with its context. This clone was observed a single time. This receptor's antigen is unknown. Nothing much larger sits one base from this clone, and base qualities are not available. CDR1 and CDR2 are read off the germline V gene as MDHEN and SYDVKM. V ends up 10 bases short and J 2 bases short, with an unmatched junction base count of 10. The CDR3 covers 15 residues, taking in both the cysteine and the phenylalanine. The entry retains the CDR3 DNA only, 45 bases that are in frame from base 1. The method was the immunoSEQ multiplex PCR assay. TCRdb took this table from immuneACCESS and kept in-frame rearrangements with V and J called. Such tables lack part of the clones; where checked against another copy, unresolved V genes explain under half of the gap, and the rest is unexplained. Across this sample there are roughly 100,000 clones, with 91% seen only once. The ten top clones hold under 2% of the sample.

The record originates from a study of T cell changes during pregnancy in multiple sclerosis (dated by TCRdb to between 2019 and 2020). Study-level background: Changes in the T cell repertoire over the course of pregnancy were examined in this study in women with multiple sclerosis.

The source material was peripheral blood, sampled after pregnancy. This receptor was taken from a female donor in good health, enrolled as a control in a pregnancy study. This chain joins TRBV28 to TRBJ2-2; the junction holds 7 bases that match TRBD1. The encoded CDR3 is CAIPGQRLNTGELFF. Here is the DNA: TGTGCCATCCCGGGACAGCGCCTTAACACCGGGGAGCTGTTTTTT. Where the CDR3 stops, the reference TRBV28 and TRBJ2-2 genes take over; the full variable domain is DVKVTQSSRYLVKRTGEKVFLECVQDMDHENMFWYRQDPGLGLRLIYFSYDVKMKEKGDIPEGYSVSREKKERFSLILESASTNQTSMYLCAIPGQRLNTGELFFGEGSRLTVL.